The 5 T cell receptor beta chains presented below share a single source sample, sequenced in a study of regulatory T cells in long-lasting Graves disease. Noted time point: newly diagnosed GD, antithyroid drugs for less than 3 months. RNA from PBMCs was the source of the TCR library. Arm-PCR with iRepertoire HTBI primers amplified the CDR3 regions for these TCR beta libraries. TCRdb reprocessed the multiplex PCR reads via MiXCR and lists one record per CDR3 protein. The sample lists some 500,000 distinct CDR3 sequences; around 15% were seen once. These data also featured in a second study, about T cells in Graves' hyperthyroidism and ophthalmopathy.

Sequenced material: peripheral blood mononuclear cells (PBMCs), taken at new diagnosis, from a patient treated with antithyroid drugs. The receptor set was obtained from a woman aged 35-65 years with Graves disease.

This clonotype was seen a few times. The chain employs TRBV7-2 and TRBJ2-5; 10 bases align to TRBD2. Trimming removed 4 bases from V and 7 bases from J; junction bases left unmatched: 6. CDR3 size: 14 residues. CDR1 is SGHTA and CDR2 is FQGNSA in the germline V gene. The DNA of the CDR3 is TGTGCCAGCAGCTCATTACTAGCGGGGCGGACCCAGTACTTC. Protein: CASSSLLAGRTQYF.

CDR3 amino acids: CASSYEVGGGVNTQYF. CDR3 sequence (DNA): TGTGCCAGCAGTTATGAGGTTGGAGGGGGGGTAAATACGCAGTATTTT. This chain joins TRBV6-2 or TRBV6-3 and TRBJ2-3, with D perhaps TRBD2 (7 bases). Trimming took off 3 bases at V and 7 bases at J, with 20 bases between the two ends. Germline V lookup: CDR1 MNHEY, CDR2 SVGEGT. This CDR3 spans 16 amino acids.

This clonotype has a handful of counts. Here the CDR3 DNA reads TGTGCCACCGCCCGCGGGGACAATCCCTACGAGCAGTACTTC. Translation gives CATARGDNPYEQYF. V is TRBV10-3 and J is TRBJ2-7, with D possibly being TRBD1 or TRBD2 (6 bases each). Trimming pared 10 bases from V and 2 bases from J, leaving 18 bases between. Looked up from germline, CDR1 is ENHRY and CDR2 is SYGVKD. The CDR3 consists of 14 residues.

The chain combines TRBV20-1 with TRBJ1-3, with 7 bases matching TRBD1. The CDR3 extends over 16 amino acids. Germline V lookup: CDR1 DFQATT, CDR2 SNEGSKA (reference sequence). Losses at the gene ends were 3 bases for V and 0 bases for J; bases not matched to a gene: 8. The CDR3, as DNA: TGCAGTGCTAGGCGCCCCGGGACAGCCTCTGGAAACACCATATATTTT. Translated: CSARRPGTASGNTIYF.

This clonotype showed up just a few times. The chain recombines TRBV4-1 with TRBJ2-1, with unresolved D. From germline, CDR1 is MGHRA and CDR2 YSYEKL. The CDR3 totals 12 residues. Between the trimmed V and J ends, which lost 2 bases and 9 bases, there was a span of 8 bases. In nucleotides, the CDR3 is TGCGCCAGCAGCCAAATCCTGGGTGAGCAGTTCTTC. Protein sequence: CASSQILGEQFF.